One T cell receptor (beta chain) is described in this entry. Original processing notes: Scientists estimated how many nucleated cells there were by amplifying reference gene primers. TCRdb's copy holds only in-frame clones and misses some; the assay was immunoSEQ multiplex PCR. That table gives V, J and clone size, and the DNA gave D and trimming. The sample has approximately 260,000 clones, approximately 87% seen once. Germline-derived CDR1 and CDR2 are KGHSH and LQKENI. V lost 4 bases to trimming and J lost 2 bases; unmatched junction nucleotides: 3. The CDR3 sequence is 15 residues long. This sample was included in a study of blood T cell repertoires in COVID-19. Study summary: Some COVID-19 samples were acute and others convalescent; all came from the United States, Italy and Spain. The analysed material was cDNA or gDNA that came from T cells, B-cell-depleted T cells, or PBMCs.

The clonotype originates from a man in his sixties who had recovered from COVID-19. The chain couples TRBV18 to TRBJ2-3; 10 bases fit TRBD1. The sequencing sample was made of peripheral blood. The CDR3 coding sequence is TGTGCCAGCTCACGGGACAGGGGAAACACAGATACGCAGTATTTT. Its protein product is CASSRDRGNTDTQYF. Full variable domain (remainder filled in from reference TRBV18 and TRBJ2-3): NAGVMQNPRHLVRRRGQEARLRCSPMKGHSHVYWYRQLPEEGLKFMVYLQKENIIDESGMPKERFSAEFPKEGPSILRIQQVVRGDSAAYFCASSRDRGNTDTQYFGPGTRLTVL.